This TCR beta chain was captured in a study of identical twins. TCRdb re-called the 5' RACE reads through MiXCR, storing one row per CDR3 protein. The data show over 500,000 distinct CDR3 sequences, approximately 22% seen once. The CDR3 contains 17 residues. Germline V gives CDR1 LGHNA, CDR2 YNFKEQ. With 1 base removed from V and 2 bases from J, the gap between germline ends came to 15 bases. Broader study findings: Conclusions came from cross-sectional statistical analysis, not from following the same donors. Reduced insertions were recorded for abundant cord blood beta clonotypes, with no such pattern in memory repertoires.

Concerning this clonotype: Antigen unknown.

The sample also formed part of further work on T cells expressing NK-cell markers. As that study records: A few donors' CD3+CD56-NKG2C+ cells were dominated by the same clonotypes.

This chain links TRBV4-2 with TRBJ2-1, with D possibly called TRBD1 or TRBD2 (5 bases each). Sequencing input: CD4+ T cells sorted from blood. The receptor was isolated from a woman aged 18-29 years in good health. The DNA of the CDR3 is TGTGCCAGCAGCCAAGCCCTGGGGGTTGACGCCTACAATGAGCAGTTCTTC. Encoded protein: CASSQALGVDAYNEQFF.